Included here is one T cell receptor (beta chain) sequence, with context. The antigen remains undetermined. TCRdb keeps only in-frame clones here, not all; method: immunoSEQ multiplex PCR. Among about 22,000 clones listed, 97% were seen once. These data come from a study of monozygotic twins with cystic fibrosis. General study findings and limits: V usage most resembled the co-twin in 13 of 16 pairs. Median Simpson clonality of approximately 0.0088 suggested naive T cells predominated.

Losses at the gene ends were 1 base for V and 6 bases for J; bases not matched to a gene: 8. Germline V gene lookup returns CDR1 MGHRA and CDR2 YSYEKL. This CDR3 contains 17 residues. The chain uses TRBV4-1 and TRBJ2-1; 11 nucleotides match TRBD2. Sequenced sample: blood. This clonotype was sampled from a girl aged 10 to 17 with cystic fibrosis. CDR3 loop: CASSQASTTSGSNEQFF. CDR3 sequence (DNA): TGCGCCAGCAGCCAAGCATCTACCACTAGCGGGAGCAATGAGCAGTTCTTC.